This record concerns one T cell receptor (beta chain) sequence. The antigen this receptor binds is unknown. Base quality data are lacking; no much larger clone is found one base away. The collaborating institutions used their own protocols to collect whole blood in K2EDTA tubes. For TCRbeta analysis, collaborators shipped samples in one of three forms: frozen whole blood, isolated PBMCs, or DNA extracted from either of those sample types. This entry comes from a study of blood T cell repertoires in COVID-19 (dated by TCRdb to 2018 to 2021). About the full investigation: The collaborator samples originated in the United States, Italy and Spain and spanned the acute and convalescent phases of COVID-19. A freely available public database, intended as a resource for researchers studying the immune response to SARS-CoV-2, is where the repertoires were released. The dataset comprised deeply sampled blood TCRbeta repertoires from subjects exposed to, actively infected with, or recovered from COVID-19. HLA class I and class II types, where available, came from metadata supplied by the sample provider rather than from assay-based typing. The sample metadata nearly always contained a de-identified subject ID, COVID-19 status, age in years and sex. The prospective study material was composed of cDNA or gDNA derived from T cells, B-cell-depleted T cells, or PBMCs. The samples were drawn from two sources: the first 160 participants of the ongoing ImmuneRACE study, and 1,254 subjects contributed by 6 global collaborators. Findings and caveats that apply to the study as a whole: The quantity of clinical and demographic metadata differed by source and by participant and was supplied without curation.

TCRbeta CDR3 regions were amplified from genomic DNA by means of the immunoSEQ Assay, a bias-controlled multiplex PCR. Concerning the study's data processing: The number of nucleated cells in each sample was estimated by amplification of reference gene primers within the assay. Sequence reads were collapsed and filtered to measure the absolute abundance of every unique TCRbeta CDR3 rearrangement. For each sample, productive Simpson clonality was calculated by taking the square root of Simpson's diversity index across productive rearrangements. Drawn from immuneACCESS, this table holds only the in-frame rearrangements with V and J called that TCRdb kept. Clones are partly lost; checked studies trace under half to an unresolved V gene and leave the rest unexplained. The V and J calls and clone size come from that table; D and trimming were worked out from the DNA. The sample yields approximately 230,000 clones; 88% were counted once. Approximately 1.4% of the sample lies in the top ten.

This clonotype was obtained from a man older than 75 with acute or convalescent COVID-19. Sequencing input: peripheral blood.

The nucleotide sequence is TGTGCCAGCAGTTACTCGTGGGTCGGGGAAGCTTTCTTT. This codes for CASSYSWVGEAFF. The chain uses TRBV6-2 or TRBV6-3 and TRBJ1-1; no D gene can be assigned with confidence. Its CDR3 holds 13 amino acids, cysteine through phenylalanine. Only the CDR3 DNA is retained, 39 bases long and in frame from the first base. The germline V gene provides CDR1 MNHEY and CDR2 SVGEGT. The trim is 0 bases for V and 8 bases for J, with a gap of 10 bases between the germline ends.